The rows below give T cell receptor beta chains drawn from one sample of a study of T cell repertoires in cytomegalovirus infection. One entry per CDR3 protein, called by TCRdb with MiXCR from the reads. The profile shows approximately 730,000 distinct CDR3 sequences, 30% to 35% of them singletons. No antigen is known for these receptors. The sample here was cultured PBMCs, taken from culture after CMV antigen stimulation. The receptors originated from a human donor in good health (CMV status not recorded). Some clones in this sample may be carry-over from other donors' samples. Both conserved end residues are part of each CDR3. Each record gives: V gene, D gene, J gene, clone size, CDR3 protein, CDR3 DNA. A D gene is named only where the DNA matches it firmly. Some rows mark clone size as missing; the rest say once, few, many or name a class of expanded clone.

v_call: TRBV11-2; d_call: TRBD2; j_call: TRBJ2-7; clone_size: .; cdr3_aa: CASSRVAGVTYEQYF; cdr3_nt: TGTGCCAGCTCCCGGGTAGCGGGAGTCACGTACGAGCAGTACTTC
v_call: TRBV4-3; d_call: TRBD2; j_call: TRBJ2-7; clone_size: .; cdr3_aa: CASSQEYWLAGGEQYF; cdr3_nt: TGCGCCAGCAGCCAAGAGTATTGGCTAGCGGGGGGGGAGCAGTACTTC
v_call: TRBV27; d_call: .; j_call: TRBJ2-7; clone_size: .; cdr3_aa: CASSYSGSGYEQYF; cdr3_nt: TGTGCCAGCAGCTATAGTGGGTCCGGCTACGAGCAGTACTTC
v_call: TRBV6-8; d_call: TRBD2; j_call: TRBJ2-7; clone_size: .; cdr3_aa: CASSYWGGSEQYF; cdr3_nt: TGTGCCAGCAGTTACTGGGGCGGGAGCGAGCAGTACTTC
v_call: TRBV6-6; d_call: .; j_call: TRBJ2-7; clone_size: few; cdr3_aa: CASSYLGPSYEQYF; cdr3_nt: TGTGCCAGCAGTTACTTGGGACCTTCTTACGAGCAGTACTTC
v_call: TRBV7-6; d_call: .; j_call: TRBJ2-1; clone_size: .; cdr3_aa: CASSLELGTGENNEQFF; cdr3_nt: TGTGCCAGCAGCTTGGAGCTTGGCACGGGGGAGAACAATGAGCAGTTCTTC
v_call: TRBV28; d_call: .; j_call: TRBJ2-1; clone_size: .; cdr3_aa: CASSWQGGNEQFF; cdr3_nt: TGTGCCAGCAGTTGGCAGGGTGGGAATGAGCAGTTCTTC
v_call: TRBV6-1; d_call: .; j_call: TRBJ1-1; clone_size: .; cdr3_aa: CASSEAGVMDTEAFF; cdr3_nt: TGTGCCAGCAGTGAAGCCGGGGTTATGGACACTGAAGCTTTCTTT
v_call: TRBV29-1; d_call: TRBD1; j_call: TRBJ2-4; clone_size: few; cdr3_aa: CSVEEPGGLDIQYF; cdr3_nt: TGCAGCGTTGAGGAACCAGGGGGCCTGGACATTCAGTACTTC
v_call: TRBV6-6; d_call: TRBD1; j_call: TRBJ2-5; clone_size: .; cdr3_aa: CASSQPDRGGETQYF; cdr3_nt: TGTGCCAGCAGTCAACCTGACAGGGGCGGAGAGACCCAGTACTTC
v_call: TRBV19; d_call: .; j_call: TRBJ2-7; clone_size: once; cdr3_aa: CASSKTRTRGEQYF; cdr3_nt: TGTGCCAGTAGTAAGACAAGGACTCGGGGGGAGCAGTACTTC
v_call: TRBV7-2; d_call: .; j_call: TRBJ1-6; clone_size: few; cdr3_aa: CASSRKAGLSMGNSPLHF; cdr3_nt: TGTGCCAGCAGCCGCAAAGCGGGCCTGTCAATGGGGAATTCACCCCTCCACTTT
v_call: TRBV4-3; d_call: .; j_call: TRBJ1-5; clone_size: .; cdr3_aa: CASSQDGWGNQPQHF; cdr3_nt: TGCGCCAGCAGCCAAGACGGGTGGGGCAATCAGCCCCAGCATTTT
v_call: TRBV28; d_call: .; j_call: TRBJ1-5; clone_size: .; cdr3_aa: CASSPVGDGSHMPQHF; cdr3_nt: TGTGCCAGCTCCCCCGTGGGGGACGGGTCCCATATGCCCCAGCATTTT
v_call: TRBV7-9; d_call: .; j_call: TRBJ1-1; clone_size: .; cdr3_aa: CASSLLSWSDTEAFF; cdr3_nt: TGTGCCAGCAGCTTATTATCTTGGAGCGACACTGAAGCTTTCTTT
v_call: TRBV10-3; d_call: TRBD1; j_call: TRBJ2-4; clone_size: .; cdr3_aa: CATAGTAKNIQYF; cdr3_nt: TGTGCCACCGCAGGGACAGCGAAAAACATTCAGTACTTC
v_call: TRBV7-9; d_call: .; j_call: TRBJ2-3; clone_size: many; cdr3_aa: CASSSTRLHTDTQYF; cdr3_nt: TGTGCCAGCAGCTCGACTAGATTACACACAGATACGCAGTATTTT
v_call: TRBV28; d_call: .; j_call: TRBJ2-5; clone_size: few; cdr3_aa: CASSLGQFGVQETQYF; cdr3_nt: TGTGCCAGCAGTTTAGGACAGTTCGGGGTACAAGAGACCCAGTACTTC
v_call: TRBV7-2; d_call: TRBD1; j_call: TRBJ2-1; clone_size: few; cdr3_aa: CASSFYGTGAGEQFF; cdr3_nt: TGTGCCAGCAGCTTCTATGGTACAGGGGCGGGTGAGCAGTTCTTC
v_call: TRBV6-5; d_call: .; j_call: TRBJ1-5; clone_size: .; cdr3_aa: CAGPRRQPQHF; cdr3_nt: TGTGCCGGACCAAGACGTCAGCCCCAGCATTTT
v_call: TRBV6-5; d_call: .; j_call: TRBJ1-1; clone_size: .; cdr3_aa: CASSPWARGGRRTEAFF; cdr3_nt: TGTGCCAGCAGCCCTTGGGCGCGGGGGGGAAGGAGAACTGAAGCTTTCTTT
v_call: TRBV6-5; d_call: .; j_call: TRBJ2-4; clone_size: .; cdr3_aa: CASALNGKILELAKNIQYF; cdr3_nt: TGTGCCAGCGCCCTGAATGGGAAAATTTTAGAATTAGCCAAAAACATTCAGTACTTC
v_call: TRBV30; d_call: .; j_call: TRBJ2-7; clone_size: .; cdr3_aa: CAWSVLGYEQYF; cdr3_nt: TGTGCCTGGAGTGTACTAGGGTACGAGCAGTACTTC
v_call: TRBV6-1; d_call: .; j_call: TRBJ2-1; clone_size: few; cdr3_aa: CASSEWAGSSYNEQFF; cdr3_nt: TGTGCCAGCAGTGAATGGGCCGGGAGCTCCTACAATGAGCAGTTCTTC
v_call: TRBV12-5; d_call: .; j_call: TRBJ2-7; clone_size: once; cdr3_aa: CASGRAASYEQYF; cdr3_nt: TGTGCTAGTGGGAGAGCGGCCTCCTACGAGCAGTACTTC
v_call: TRBV7-9; d_call: TRBD1; j_call: TRBJ2-1; clone_size: few; cdr3_aa: CASRQPGQGENEQFF; cdr3_nt: TGTGCCAGCAGACAACCGGGACAGGGTGAGAATGAGCAGTTCTTC
v_call: TRBV12-3/TRBV12-4; d_call: .; j_call: TRBJ1-1; clone_size: many; cdr3_aa: CASSSLRDTEAFF; cdr3_nt: TGTGCCAGCAGCTCCCTTAGGGACACTGAAGCTTTCTTT
v_call: TRBV7-2; d_call: .; j_call: TRBJ2-7; clone_size: many; cdr3_aa: CASSFPRDFPSGEQYF; cdr3_nt: TGTGCCAGCAGCTTTCCCCGGGACTTCCCCTCAGGCGAGCAGTACTTC
v_call: TRBV10-3; d_call: .; j_call: TRBJ1-2; clone_size: .; cdr3_aa: CAIRRGGEGLTF; cdr3_nt: TGTGCCATCAGACGCGGGGGCGAGGGACTCACCTTC
v_call: TRBV28; d_call: .; j_call: TRBJ1-4; clone_size: .; cdr3_aa: CASCPLGRGNEKLFF; cdr3_nt: TGTGCCAGCTGCCCTTTGGGCAGGGGAAATGAAAAACTGTTTTTT
v_call: TRBV30; d_call: TRBD1; j_call: TRBJ1-1; clone_size: .; cdr3_aa: CAWRRQGARYTEAFF; cdr3_nt: TGTGCCTGGAGAAGACAGGGGGCGCGTTACACTGAAGCTTTCTTT
v_call: TRBV7-6; d_call: .; j_call: TRBJ1-6; clone_size: .; cdr3_aa: CASSPTRQGRGRDSPLHF; cdr3_nt: TGTGCCAGCAGCCCCACCCGGCAGGGGAGAGGGAGGGATTCACCCCTCCACTTT
v_call: TRBV7-2; d_call: .; j_call: TRBJ1-6; clone_size: many; cdr3_aa: CASSRKGNNSPLHF; cdr3_nt: TGTGCCAGCAGCAGAAAGGGGAATAATTCACCCCTCCACTTT
v_call: TRBV19; d_call: .; j_call: TRBJ2-3; clone_size: .; cdr3_aa: CASSIQDRSYNTDTQYF; cdr3_nt: TGTGCCAGTAGTATCCAGGACAGATCCTACAACACAGATACGCAGTATTTT
v_call: TRBV7-9; d_call: .; j_call: TRBJ2-2; clone_size: many; cdr3_aa: CASSRGNTGELFF; cdr3_nt: TGTGCCAGCAGTCGGGGGAACACCGGGGAGCTGTTTTTT
v_call: TRBV7-2; d_call: TRBD2; j_call: TRBJ2-7; clone_size: .; cdr3_aa: CASRVGGGPYEQYF; cdr3_nt: TGTGCCAGCCGGGTCGGCGGGGGGCCCTACGAGCAGTACTTC
v_call: TRBV19; d_call: .; j_call: TRBJ2-1; clone_size: few; cdr3_aa: CASSIGGGAREQFF; cdr3_nt: TGTGCCAGTAGTATAGGAGGGGGGGCGCGTGAGCAGTTCTTC
v_call: TRBV6-1; d_call: TRBD2; j_call: TRBJ2-4; clone_size: .; cdr3_aa: CASRQRGLGKNIQYF; cdr3_nt: TGTGCCAGTCGGCAGCGGGGATTGGGCAAAAACATTCAGTACTTC
v_call: TRBV28; d_call: .; j_call: TRBJ2-5; clone_size: .; cdr3_aa: CASHRGRGYQETQYF; cdr3_nt: TGTGCCAGCCATCGGGGGAGAGGATACCAAGAGACCCAGTACTTC
v_call: TRBV28; d_call: TRBD2; j_call: TRBJ2-3; clone_size: .; cdr3_aa: CASSLGWTSGKSEPRTDTQYF; cdr3_nt: TGTGCCAGCAGCTTAGGCTGGACTAGCGGGAAAAGCGAGCCGCGCACAGATACGCAGTATTTT
v_call: TRBV12-3/TRBV12-4; d_call: .; j_call: TRBJ2-7; clone_size: .; cdr3_aa: CASSQGVVLLDEQYF; cdr3_nt: TGTGCCAGCAGCCAGGGAGTGGTACTCCTTGACGAGCAGTACTTC
v_call: TRBV7-2; d_call: .; j_call: TRBJ2-2; clone_size: once; cdr3_aa: CASSLTGYGELFF; cdr3_nt: TGTGCCAGCAGCTTAACAGGTTACGGGGAGCTGTTTTTT
v_call: TRBV6-5; d_call: TRBD1; j_call: TRBJ1-6; clone_size: few; cdr3_aa: CASSSTGVDSPLHF; cdr3_nt: TGTGCCAGCAGTTCGACAGGGGTGGATTCACCCCTCCACTTT
v_call: TRBV7-4; d_call: .; j_call: TRBJ1-6; clone_size: .; cdr3_aa: CASRLPGVGDNSPLHF; cdr3_nt: TGTGCCAGCAGGCTCCCAGGCGTAGGCGATAATTCACCCCTCCACTTT
v_call: TRBV27; d_call: TRBD1; j_call: TRBJ1-2; clone_size: .; cdr3_aa: CASTHRTGGGNYGYTF; cdr3_nt: TGTGCCAGCACCCACAGGACAGGTGGGGGGAACTATGGCTACACCTTC
v_call: TRBV28; d_call: TRBD1; j_call: TRBJ2-2; clone_size: few; cdr3_aa: CASSSGTGPGELFF; cdr3_nt: TGTGCCAGCAGCTCCGGGACAGGGCCCGGGGAGCTGTTTTTT
v_call: TRBV2; d_call: .; j_call: TRBJ1-5; clone_size: .; cdr3_aa: CASSEDRVGQPQHF; cdr3_nt: TGTGCCAGCAGTGAAGACAGGGTCGGTCAGCCCCAGCATTTT
v_call: TRBV6-1; d_call: .; j_call: TRBJ1-3; clone_size: .; cdr3_aa: CASSEAKGYGWHTIYF; cdr3_nt: TGTGCCAGCAGTGAAGCGAAGGGCTACGGGTGGCACACCATATATTTT
v_call: TRBV14; d_call: TRBD1; j_call: TRBJ2-1; clone_size: once; cdr3_aa: CASSQSKQGQIEQFF; cdr3_nt: TGTGCCAGCAGCCAGAGTAAACAGGGGCAAATTGAGCAGTTCTTC
v_call: TRBV11-2; d_call: .; j_call: TRBJ2-3; clone_size: .; cdr3_aa: CASSLNLGGQPPNTDTQYF; cdr3_nt: TGTGCCAGCAGCCTGAACCTAGGAGGGCAGCCACCCAACACAGATACGCAGTATTTT
v_call: TRBV7-6; d_call: .; j_call: TRBJ2-7; clone_size: .; cdr3_aa: CAIDYEQYF; cdr3_nt: TGTGCCATAGACTACGAGCAGTACTTC